This is a list of T cell receptor beta chains from one sample in a study of T cell responses to AZD1222 COVID-19 vaccine. TCRdb's table, derived via immunoSEQ multiplex PCR, lists solely in-frame clones and lacks some. The data contain more than 85,000 clones, about 88% of them singletons. Sequenced material: peripheral blood, taken on day 0 of AZD1222 vaccination. These receptors all come from an adult in good health. Each CDR3 is given with its conserved first and last residue. Each record gives: clone size, V gene, D gene, J gene, CDR3 DNA, CDR3 protein. The D gene is left open where the match is weak. Only part of the rows carry a size: once, few, many, or a class if the clone is expanded.

>NA|TRBV5-4|NA|TRBJ1-1
TGTGCCAGCAGCTCGGGGACACTAAACACTGAAGCTTTCTTT
CASSSGTLNTEAFF
>NA|TRBV6-5|NA|TRBJ1-4
TGTGCCAGCAGACGGATAGAAAGGCCTAATGAAAAACTGTTTTTT
CASRRIERPNEKLFF
>NA|TRBV5-1|NA|TRBJ1-5
TGCGCCAGCAGCTTGGACAGGATTGATCAGCCCCAGCATTTT
CASSLDRIDQPQHF
>NA|TRBV3-1/TRBV3-2|TRBD1|TRBJ1-1
TGTGCCAGCAGCTACAGGGGTTCCCCGAACACTGAAGCTTTCTTT
CASSYRGSPNTEAFF
>NA|TRBV5-1|NA|TRBJ2-1
TGCGCCAGCAGCTCCACCGGGACACCAGTTTCCAATGAGCAGTTCTTC
CASSSTGTPVSNEQFF
>NA|TRBV5-1|TRBD1|TRBJ1-5
TGCGCCAGCGATGGGACAGGGGGGATTCAGCCCCAGCATTTT
CASDGTGGIQPQHF
>NA|TRBV10-3|TRBD1|TRBJ1-1
TGTGCCATCAGTGAACCAGGGGGTAGATCGGACACTGAAGCTTTCTTT
CAISEPGGRSDTEAFF
>NA|TRBV24-1|NA|TRBJ1-1
TGTGCCACCAGTGACGGTGGGACTGAAGCTTTCTTT
CATSDGGTEAFF
>NA|TRBV19|NA|TRBJ1-2
TGTGCCAGTAGTAAAGCAGTCCGGAACTATGGCTACACCTTC
CASSKAVRNYGYTF
>few|TRBV28|NA|TRBJ1-1
TGTGCCAGCAGTTTATCTTCCCCCCGGACTGAAGCTTTCTTT
CASSLSSPRTEAFF
>NA|TRBV2|NA|TRBJ2-5
TGTGCCAGCAGGCATGAGGAGACCCAGTACTTC
CASRHEETQYF
>NA|TRBV11-2|NA|TRBJ1-5
TGTGCCAGCAGCTTAGGGGGGGCCGGGGGTCAGCCCCAGCATTTT
CASSLGGAGGQPQHF
>few|TRBV6-5|NA|TRBJ1-1
TGTGCCAGCAGTTACACCCCTTCGGGGGCTGAAGCTTTCTTT
CASSYTPSGAEAFF
>NA|TRBV10-1|TRBD1|TRBJ2-2
TGCGCCAGCAAGACTCCGGGACAGGGGGGCCCCGGGGAGCTGTTTTTT
CASKTPGQGGPGELFF
>NA|TRBV6-5|NA|TRBJ2-1
TGTGCCAGCAGTTACGGGCCGTGGACTGAGCAGTTCTTC
CASSYGPWTEQFF
>NA|TRBV30|NA|TRBJ2-1
TGTGCCTGGAGTGAGACTAGTTTCAATGAGCAGTTCTTC
CAWSETSFNEQFF
>once|TRBV6-2/TRBV6-3|NA|TRBJ1-4
TGTGCCAGCAGTGCCGATTTCAATGAAAAACTGTTTTTT
CASSADFNEKLFF
>NA|TRBV19|TRBD1|TRBJ1-4
TGTGCCAGTAGTATCGGACAGGATAATGAAAAACTGTTTTTT
CASSIGQDNEKLFF
>NA|TRBV7-8|NA|TRBJ2-2
TGTGCCAGCAGCTCCGGGACCACCGGGGAGCTGTTTTTT
CASSSGTTGELFF
>NA|TRBV7-2|NA|TRBJ2-3
TGTGCCAGCAGCTTACGAGATACGCAGTATTTT
CASSLRDTQYF
>few|TRBV6-2/TRBV6-3|NA|TRBJ2-1
TGTGCCAGCAGTCCAAGCGGAGTTTCCCACAATGAGCAGTTCTTC
CASSPSGVSHNEQFF
>NA|TRBV28|NA|TRBJ2-3
TGTGCCAGCAGTGATATCACAGATACGCAGTATTTT
CASSDITDTQYF